This TCR beta chain derives from a study of cytomegalovirus exposure and HLA in healthy donors. The CDR3 contains 16 residues. Per the germline V gene, CDR1 is MNHNS and CDR2 is SASEGT. The PCR employed 60 Vbeta primers together with 13 Jbeta primers. TCRdb keeps only in-frame clones here, not all; method: immunoSEQ multiplex PCR. The sample comprises about 81,000 clones, 70% to 80% of which are singletons, and under 3.5% rests with the top ten. Of note for this clone: Its antigen is unidentified. Its ends do not fully match the called genes, so a read error is possible.

Notes on the study in general: Based on reports, TCR beta sequences accurately predicted HLA-A and HLA-B alleles for most subjects.

The receptor's source is a middle-aged man in good health and CMV-seropositive. The sequencing sample was made of PBMCs. This chain joins TRBV6-1 and TRBJ1-3; D uncertain. The CDR3, as DNA: TGTGCCAGCAGTGAAGCGCTAACGGACTCTGGAAGCACCATATATTTT. It translates to CASSEALTDSGSTIYF.